This section outlines one TCR beta chain sequence together with its context. Its antigen is unidentified. The CDR3 totals 17 residues. Per germline, CDR1 SGDLS and CDR2 YYNGEE. Trimming pared 0 bases from V and 7 bases from J, leaving 23 bases between. The data stem from a study of T cell responses to AZD1222 COVID-19 vaccine. Broader study findings: CD4 TCRs linked to vaccination spanned spike, dominating at 160-218 and 743-854.

Sequencing used immunoSEQ multiplex PCR; TCRdb keeps in-frame clones, though not all of them. The sample has more than 80,000 clones, approximately 90% seen once. Here the sequenced sample was peripheral blood, taken 28 days after the second AZD1222 dose. The clonotype was recovered from an adult who received the AZD1222 COVID-19 vaccine. The V call is TRBV9, the J call TRBJ2-7; D call uncertain. Written as DNA, the CDR3 is TGTGCCAGCAGCGTAGCTCTGTTTCAGGCCTGGGGATGGGAGCAGTACTTC. It yields the protein CASSVALFQAWGWEQYF.